This T cell receptor beta chain is drawn from a study of T cell responses to AZD1222 COVID-19 vaccine. Points from the study as a whole: The repertoires were collected only after the peak T cell response.

As concerns this clone: Its antigen remains unidentified.

This table comes from immunoSEQ multiplex PCR, and its TCRdb copy is limited to in-frame clones, with some not included. This table holds 120,000 to 150,000 clones, about 86% found once. CDR1 SGHVS and CDR2 FQNEAQ come from the germline V gene. The CDR3 contains 14 residues. V was cut by 3 bases and J by 2 bases, with 11 bases left in between. This chain links TRBV7-8 with TRBJ2-7; a possible D gene is TRBD1 (6 bases). The clonotype originates from an adult who received the AZD1222 COVID-19 vaccine. The source material was peripheral blood, sampled 28 days after the second AZD1222 dose. Here the CDR3 DNA reads TGTGCCAGCAGCTTGTTCGGACAGACCTACGAGCAGTACTTC. This translates into CASSLFGQTYEQYF.